This entry lists 22 T cell receptor beta chains sequenced from one sample in a study of cytotoxic CD8 clonotypes in ibrutinib-treated CLL. The assay was immunoSEQ multiplex PCR, and TCRdb's table has in-frame clones only and misses some. The sample lists roughly 200,000 clones; over 55% were seen once. Sequencing used PBMCs, obtained after 24 months of ibrutinib treatment. The receptors derive from a human donor with chronic lymphocytic leukemia.

The chain couples TRBV6-5 to TRBJ1-2; the match to TRBD1 covers 7 bases. Germline CDR1 and CDR2: MNHEY and SVGAGI. Unmatched junction bases numbered 8, after V lost 5 bases and J lost 5 bases. CDR3 size: 14 residues. The CDR3 is CASSRQGSAYGYTF. The CDR3 DNA is TGTGCCAGCAGTAGACAGGGATCGGCTTATGGCTACACCTTC.

This clone has only one observation. J is TRBJ2-6 and V is TRBV4-3, with D unresolved. V shed 3 bases and J shed 0 bases, with 6 bases lying between them. Germline-derived CDR1 and CDR2 are LGHNA and YSLEER. The CDR3 has 15 residues. The CDR3 region has the DNA TGCGCCAGCAGCCAGTGGTCCTCTGGGGCCAACGTCCTGACTTTC. It yields the protein CASSQWSSGANVLTF.

This clone was seen just once. This chain connects TRBV5-6 to TRBJ2-7; possibly TRBD1 or TRBD2 for D (5 bases each). Per the germline V gene, CDR1 is SGHDT and CDR2 is YYEEEE. This CDR3 contains 14 residues. V gave up 4 bases and J gave up 3 bases, with 14 bases separating them. CDR3 residues: CASSRRDAYYEQYF. The CDR3 bases are TGTGCCAGCAGCCGCCGGGACGCCTACTACGAGCAGTACTTC.

V usage is TRBV7-2 and J usage is TRBJ2-1; the D is unclear. Germline V gives CDR1 SGHTA, CDR2 FQGNSA. V was trimmed by 3 bases and J by 2 bases, leaving 8 bases between them. The CDR3 has 14 amino acids. The CDR3 DNA reads as TGTGCCAGCAGCTTTGGCCACACCTACAATGAGCAGTTCTTC. Residues: CASSFGHTYNEQFF.

The rearrangement links TRBV5-1 to TRBJ2-3; 7 positions match TRBD1. CDR3 size: 15 residues. CDR1 is SGHRS, CDR2 YFSETQ, per germline. Germline trimming cut 1 base from V and 5 bases from J; bases unmatched to any gene: 7. CDR3 amino acids: CASSLTGQLGDTQYF. CDR3 DNA sequence: TGCGCCAGCAGCTTGACGGGACAGTTAGGAGATACGCAGTATTTT.

The genes are TRBV5-1 and TRBJ2-2, with 7 bases fitting TRBD2. Germline assignment: CDR1 SGHRS and CDR2 YFSETQ. V trimming: 5 bases; J trimming: 4 bases; junction bases outside the gene matches: 11. The CDR3 covers 16 residues. The DNA of the CDR3 is TGCGCCAGCAGTACATTGGCGGGAGTCCCCACCGGGGAGCTGTTTTTT. As protein: CASSTLAGVPTGELFF.

The chain uses TRBV5-8 and TRBJ1-6, with D maybe TRBD1 (5 bases). The V gene lost 7 bases and the J gene lost 9 bases, with 17 bases spanning the gap. From germline, CDR1 is SGHTS and CDR2 YDEGEE. The CDR3 totals 14 residues. The CDR3 is CASRLQGLFSPLHF. The CDR3 coding sequence is TGTGCCAGCCGTCTCCAGGGATTATTTTCACCCCTCCACTTT.

This clone was seen a handful of times. The J gene is TRBJ2-1, the V gene TRBV4-3; D perhaps matches TRBD2 (6 bases). This CDR3 has 17 residues. Germline loops: CDR1 LGHNA, CDR2 YSLEER. V shed 0 bases and J shed 7 bases, with 19 bases lying between them. Written as DNA, the CDR3 is TGCGCCAGCAGCCAAGATTGGTGGGATAGCGGACGGAATGAGCAGTTCTTC. Its translation is CASSQDWWDSGRNEQFF.

This clone was seen a handful of times. V usage is TRBV19 and J usage is TRBJ2-7; 7 bases agree with TRBD1. The CDR3 has 13 amino acids. Germline V CDR1 and CDR2: LNHDA, SQIVND (reference sequence). J gave up 2 bases and V 6 bases, and 4 bases lay outside the gene matches. CDR3 DNA: TGTGCCAGTAGACCGGGACAGACCTACGAGCAGTACTTC. This encodes CASRPGQTYEQYF.

The genes are TRBV15 and TRBJ1-2; TRBD1 aligns across 8 bases. Germline V gene sequence: CDR1 LNHNV, CDR2 YYDKDF (reference sequence). J gave up 1 base and V 7 bases, and 20 bases lay outside the gene matches. This CDR3 region has 19 residues. CDR3 in DNA: TGTGCCACCAAGTCGGACCGGGACAGGAGACGAATCAGTAACTATGGCTACACCTTC. This codes for CATKSDRDRRRISNYGYTF.

The rearrangement uses TRBV7-6 and TRBJ2-1; TRBD2 matches 13 bases. The CDR3 consists of 13 residues. CDR1 SGHVS and CDR2 FNYEAQ come from the germline V gene. CDR3 protein: CASGLAGLNEQFF. CDR3 nucleotide sequence: TGTGCATCGGGACTAGCGGGGCTTAATGAGCAGTTCTTC.

The V call is TRBV5-1, the J call TRBJ2-5; D may match TRBD1 or TRBD2 (5 bases each). The V gene lost 0 bases and the J gene lost 5 bases, with 14 bases spanning the gap. The CDR3 has 15 amino acids. CDR1 is SGHRS, CDR2 YFSETQ, per germline. CDR3 residues: CASSLEVGDGETQYF. The CDR3 coding sequence is TGCGCCAGCAGCTTGGAGGTGGGGGATGGGGAGACCCAGTACTTC.

This chain connects TRBV4-1 to TRBJ2-2; D possibly uses TRBD1 or TRBD2 (5 bases each). CDR3 length: 17 amino acids. Trimming stripped 0 bases from V and 6 bases from J, with 17 bases between. Germline V gene data show CDR1 as MGHRA and CDR2 as YSYEKL. CDR3 coding DNA: TGCGCCAGCAGCCAAGAGGCTGGGGCAGCCGGGGCCGGGGAGCTGTTTTTT. The encoded protein is CASSQEAGAAGAGELFF.

This chain uses TRBV29-1 with TRBJ2-7, with D perhaps TRBD2 (7 bases). This CDR3 has 12 amino acids. The V end was cut by 5 bases, the J end by 4 bases, with 12 bases between. Germline V CDR1 and CDR2: SQVTM, ANQGSEA. The CDR3 DNA is TGCAGCGTTTTGAGGGGGGGGTACGAGCAGTACTTC. It specifies CSVLRGGYEQYF.

The chain links TRBV11-2 to TRBJ2-2; D is ambiguous. This CDR3 comprises 13 residues. Germline-derived CDR1 and CDR2 are SGHAT and FQNNGV. Trimming left V 5 bases short and J 2 bases short, with 6 bases between. This chain's CDR3 is CASSDVNTGELFF. In DNA form, the CDR3 reads TGTGCCAGCAGCGACGTCAACACCGGGGAGCTGTTTTTT.

The DNA for the CDR3 is TGTGCCAGCAGTCAACCGGGACAGGGATCCTACAATGAGCAGTTCTTC. It specifies CASSQPGQGSYNEQFF. This chain joins TRBV28 and TRBJ2-1; the match to TRBD1 covers 9 bases. Unmatched junction bases numbered 6, after V lost 5 bases and J lost 1 base. In germline, CDR1 is MDHEN, CDR2 SYDVKM. The CDR3 length is 16 residues.

The rearrangement links TRBV5-1 to TRBJ2-1; TRBD1 or TRBD2 may be the D gene (5 bases each). Germline CDR1 is SGHRS and CDR2 is YFSETQ. Trimming shortened V by 2 bases and J by 5 bases, and 11 bases separated the two germline ends. The CDR3 is 14 amino acids. The CDR3 reads CASSLGDPNNEQFF. Here the CDR3 DNA reads TGCGCCAGCAGCTTAGGGGACCCAAACAATGAGCAGTTCTTC.

This chain uses TRBV19 with TRBJ2-7, with 10 positions matching TRBD2. Germline V gene lookup returns CDR1 LNHDA and CDR2 SQIVND (reference sequence). The trim removed 4 bases at V and 3 bases at J, leaving 6 bases unmatched. The CDR3 is 15 residues long. CDR3: CASSTGTSAFYEQYF. The CDR3 DNA is TGTGCCAGTAGTACCGGGACTAGCGCTTTCTACGAGCAGTACTTC.

The genes are TRBV25-1 and TRBJ2-5; possible D gene TRBD2, 7 bases. The CDR3 sequence is 14 residues long. CDR1 and CDR2 from the germline V gene are MGHDK and SYGVNS. The V end lost 4 bases, the J end lost 5 bases, and 14 bases lay between the germline ends. CDR3 protein: CASSVRTAGETQYF. CDR3 DNA sequence: TGTGCCAGCAGTGTTCGGACAGCGGGGGAGACCCAGTACTTC.

The chain carries TRBV11-1 and TRBJ2-7; D is possibly TRBD2 (5 bases). From germline, CDR1 is SGHAT and CDR2 FQDESV (reference sequence). CDR3 length: 15 amino acids. V dropped 1 base and J dropped 3 bases, with 13 bases sitting between them. Written as DNA, the CDR3 is TGTGCCAGCAGCTTAGACCGGGAAGGCAGCTACGAGCAGTACTTC. It codes for CASSLDREGSYEQYF. The full variable domain, its missing parts supplied by reference TRBV11-1 and TRBJ2-7, is EAEVAQSPRYKITEKSQAVAFWCDPISGHATLYWYRQILGQGPELLVQFQDESVVDDSQLPKDRFSAERLKGVDSTLKIQPAELGDSAMYLCASSLDREGSYEQYFGPGTRLTVT.

The rearrangement joins TRBV28 to TRBJ2-1; 7 bases are a match to TRBD1. The ends lost 9 bases at V and 9 bases at J; junction bases unmatched: 8. The germline CDR1 and CDR2 sequences are MDHEN and SYDVKM. This CDR3 contains 12 residues. This CDR3 reads CASRETGIEQFF. The CDR3 region has the DNA TGTGCCAGTCGTGAGACAGGGATTGAGCAGTTCTTC. The whole variable domain, filled in from reference TRBV28 and TRBJ2-1, reads DVKVTQSSRYLVKRTGEKVFLECVQDMDHENMFWYRQDPGLGLRLIYFSYDVKMKEKGDIPEGYSVSREKKERFSLILESASTNQTSMYLCASRETGIEQFFGPGTRLTVL.

The chain employs TRBV15 and TRBJ1-5; unclear D gene. Germline V lookup: CDR1 LNHNV, CDR2 YYDKDF (reference sequence). The CDR3 totals 15 residues. With 0 bases removed from V and 5 bases from J, the gap between germline ends came to 11 bases. CDR3 sequence: CATSRDRNAYQPQHF. DNA for the CDR3: TGTGCCACCAGCAGAGATCGAAACGCTTATCAGCCCCAGCATTTT.